This TCR beta chain was observed in a study of Graves' ophthalmopathy and Graves' hyperthyroidism. This clonotype was seen at least ten times. Its antigen is currently unknown. Study observations and caveats: Ophthalmopathy progression prediction by the model yielded a sensitivity of around 68% and a specificity of roughly 72%.

Hyperthyroidism was new, under 2 months, in patients aged 18 to 65. Diagnostic conclusions were grounded in clinical symptoms, serum thyroxine, TRAb, thyroid ultrasound and orbital computed tomography. Germline V gene data show CDR1 as PRHDT and CDR2 as FYEKMQ (reference sequence). The CDR3 length is 17 residues. Trimming left V 4 bases short and J 0 bases short, with 18 bases between. The sequenced template was RNA, covering the TCR beta CDR3 region. HTBI-primed first-round RT-PCR preceded second-round multiplex PCR. TCRdb reprocessed the multiplex PCR reads via MiXCR and lists one record per CDR3 protein. Here the sample spans about 600,000 distinct CDR3 sequences, about two fifths being singletons.

Input material: peripheral blood or thyroid tissue (not recorded which). The TCR comes from an adult man with Graves' hyperthyroidism. The V and J genes are TRBV13 and TRBJ1-2; D might be TRBD1 (5 bases). Here the CDR3 reads CASSSFRVIPANYGYTF. The CDR3 DNA sequence: TGTGCCAGCAGCTCCTTCAGGGTAATCCCAGCTAACTATGGCTACACCTTC.